The clone carrying this T cell receptor beta chain is a singleton in its sample. The sample belongs to a study of blood T cells in healthy people across ages. About the study: There was about one barcoded beta molecule captured by template switching per two T cells.

V shed 1 base, J shed 7 bases, and the junction held 12 bases outside the gene matches. The CDR3 covers 17 residues. Looked up from germline, CDR1 is SQVTM and CDR2 is ANQGSEA. Then a second PCR, running about 6 to 12 cycles, was carried out with a sample-barcoded 5' primer and a J-beta primer mix. A template-switch adaptor with 12 random nucleotides tagged each cDNA molecule. MiXCR was run by TCRdb on the 5' RACE reads, yielding one entry per CDR3 protein. The sample has around 650,000 distinct CDR3 sequences; roughly 32% are singletons. Donor samples were obtained from healthy Caucasian individuals from Russia, aged 6 to 90. Each sample used at least 6 million PBMCs.

The chain couples TRBV29-1 to TRBJ1-6; 8 bases align to TRBD1. This receptor was identified in a woman over 75 in good health. The sequenced sample was blood. This chain's CDR3 is CSVEGTGFRDRNSPLHF. The CDR3 DNA is TGCAGCGTTGAAGGTACAGGATTCAGGGACAGGAATTCACCCCTCCACTTT.